These T cell receptor beta chains were read from a single sample in a study of T-cell memory formation after mild COVID-19. TCRdb reanalysed the 5' RACE reads using MiXCR and keeps one entry per CDR3 protein. The sample has almost 550,000 distinct CDR3 sequences; about a fifth are singletons. Sequencing was performed on PBMCs or a T cell subset sorted from them (not recorded which). These receptors came from an adult woman who had mild COVID-19 (a few samples of this study predate the infection). Cell type and time point are not known. Both conserved end residues are part of each CDR3. D genes are given only for firm matches. Clone size is not always given. Where it is, it says once, few, many or a class for expanded clones.

clone_size,j_call,d_call,cdr3_length,v_call,cdr3_aa,cdr3_nt
many,TRBJ1-1,-,16,TRBV4-2,CASSQQARGMNTEAFF,TGTGCCAGCAGCCAACAAGCTCGAGGAATGAACACTGAAGCTTTCTTT
-,TRBJ1-2,-,13,TRBV6-5,CASRPTGRTGYTF,TGTGCCAGCAGACCAACCGGGCGAACGGGATACACCTTC
-,TRBJ2-7,-,15,TRBV28,CASSSQRHGSYEQYF,TGTGCCAGCAGTTCTCAGAGACACGGGTCCTACGAGCAGTACTTC
-,TRBJ1-4,TRBD1,16,TRBV7-2,CASSLNRDRGNEKLFF,TGTGCCAGCAGTCTTAACCGCGACAGGGGCAATGAAAAACTGTTTTTT
-,TRBJ2-1,-,16,TRBV20-1,CSAAHSPRTSANEQFF,TGCAGTGCTGCCCATAGCCCCAGGACCTCGGCAAATGAGCAGTTCTTC
-,TRBJ2-1,TRBD2,16,TRBV11-2,CASSPPSGGAYNEQFF,TGTGCCAGCAGCCCGCCTAGCGGGGGAGCCTACAATGAGCAGTTCTTC
-,TRBJ2-3,-,14,TRBV7-2,CASSSGHTTDTQYF,TGTGCCAGCAGCTCCGGACACACCACAGATACGCAGTATTTT
once,TRBJ1-5,-,16,TRBV7-2,CASSLGGTPLNQPQHF,TGTGCCAGCAGCTTAGGCGGGACACCCCTCAATCAGCCCCAGCATTTT
few,TRBJ1-1,TRBD1,12,TRBV30,CAGGQGSTEAFF,TGTGCCGGGGGACAGGGGAGCACTGAAGCTTTCTTT
-,TRBJ1-2,TRBD1,15,TRBV6-5,CASREGQGADYGYTF,TGTGCCAGCAGGGAGGGGCAGGGGGCCGACTATGGCTACACCTTC
few,TRBJ2-6,TRBD1,17,TRBV6-6,CASSHGQGASGANVLTF,TGTGCCAGCAGCCACGGACAGGGGGCTTCTGGGGCCAACGTCCTGACTTTC
few,TRBJ2-7,TRBD1,14,TRBV12-3/TRBV12-4,CASGRQGGAYEQYF,TGTGCCAGCGGACGACAGGGGGGGGCCTACGAGCAGTACTTC
-,TRBJ2-5,-,15,TRBV7-3,CASSLIGGDQETQYF,TGTGCCAGCAGCTTAATTGGCGGGGACCAAGAGACCCAGTACTTC
-,TRBJ2-7,-,15,TRBV4-3,CASSQSGDEGDEQYF,TGCGCCAGCAGCCAAAGTGGCGACGAGGGGGACGAGCAGTACTTC
-,TRBJ2-7,-,12,TRBV6-2/TRBV6-3,CASRDSFYEQYF,TGTGCCAGCAGGGACAGCTTCTACGAGCAGTACTTC
-,TRBJ2-7,TRBD1,12,TRBV6-6,CASKGQGYEQYF,TGTGCCAGCAAGGGACAGGGCTACGAGCAGTACTTC
few,TRBJ2-7,TRBD1,15,TRBV20-1,CSARDLTGALDEQYF,TGCAGTGCTAGAGATCTGACAGGGGCACTCGACGAGCAGTACTTC
-,TRBJ1-3,-,15,TRBV12-3/TRBV12-4,CASSFRGLSGNTIYF,TGTGCCAGCAGTTTTCGGGGTTTATCTGGAAACACCATATATTTT
few,TRBJ1-5,-,14,TRBV7-9,CASSSTGSNQPQHF,TGTGCCAGCAGCTCCACAGGGAGCAATCAGCCCCAGCATTTT
few,TRBJ2-5,-,15,TRBV4-1,CASSSWADSRETQYF,TGCGCCAGCAGCAGTTGGGCTGACAGCAGGGAGACCCAGTACTTC
few,TRBJ2-5,-,14,TRBV11-3,CASSLWTYQETQYF,TGTGCCAGCAGCCTCTGGACATACCAAGAGACCCAGTACTTC
-,TRBJ2-1,-,17,TRBV14,CASSPYPAGSTYNEQFF,TGTGCCAGCAGCCCATACCCAGCCGGGAGCACCTACAATGAGCAGTTCTTC
-,TRBJ2-7,TRBD2,15,TRBV29-1,CSVELAGSRNYEQYF,TGCAGCGTTGAACTAGCGGGATCCAGAAACTACGAGCAGTACTTC
few,TRBJ2-7,-,15,TRBV7-6,CASSEEGSSSYEQYF,TGTGCCAGCAGCGAAGAGGGGTCGAGCTCCTACGAGCAGTACTTC
-,TRBJ1-5,-,13,TRBV7-2,CASSFGVAQPQHF,TGTGCCAGCAGCTTTGGGGTGGCTCAGCCCCAGCATTTT
-,TRBJ2-4,-,16,TRBV12-3/TRBV12-4,CASSLGAVGAKNIQYF,TGTGCCAGCAGTTTAGGAGCGGTGGGGGCCAAAAACATTCAGTACTTC
-,TRBJ1-1,-,14,TRBV5-1,CASSFGDQNTEAFF,TGCGCCAGCAGCTTTGGGGACCAGAACACTGAAGCTTTCTTT
few,TRBJ2-7,-,12,TRBV5-1,CASSSQEYEQYF,TGCGCCAGCAGCTCACAGGAGTACGAGCAGTACTTC
-,TRBJ2-5,-,14,TRBV11-3,CASSQGTGRETQYF,TGTGCCAGCAGCCAGGGGACCGGAAGGGAGACCCAGTACTTC
few,TRBJ1-2,-,13,TRBV12-3/TRBV12-4,CASRKQEYYGYTF,TGTGCCAGCAGAAAACAGGAATACTATGGCTACACCTTC
few,TRBJ1-6,-,15,TRBV3-1,CASSQGGSKNSPLHF,TGTGCCAGCAGCCAAGGGGGAAGTAAGAATTCACCCCTCCACTTT
-,TRBJ1-1,TRBD1,15,TRBV7-3,CASSLGAGGWSEAFF,TGTGCCAGCAGCTTAGGGGCAGGGGGCTGGTCGGAAGCTTTCTTT
-,TRBJ2-2,-,18,TRBV20-1,CSARDHLSDTTNTGELFF,TGCAGTGCTAGAGATCATTTGAGCGATACCACGAACACCGGGGAGCTGTTTTTT
few,TRBJ2-1,-,14,TRBV12-3/TRBV12-4,CASSLSSPLSEQFF,TGTGCCAGCAGTCTTTCATCCCCCCTCAGTGAGCAGTTCTTC
once,TRBJ2-7,-,13,TRBV15,CATSEDSAGEHYF,TGTGCCACCAGCGAAGATTCGGCGGGCGAGCACTACTTC
many,TRBJ2-5,-,15,TRBV9,CASSVGTMYQETQYF,TGTGCCAGCAGCGTAGGGACCATGTACCAAGAGACCCAGTACTTC
few,TRBJ2-1,-,12,TRBV20-1,CSARLAYNEQFF,TGCAGTGCTAGACTAGCCTACAATGAGCAGTTCTTC
-,TRBJ2-7,-,14,TRBV5-1,CASREVGGKGEQYF,TGCGCCAGCAGGGAAGTCGGGGGCAAAGGCGAGCAGTACTTC
-,TRBJ2-7,-,13,TRBV5-1,CASGLSDSGEQYF,TGCGCCAGCGGCCTTTCGGACTCCGGCGAGCAGTACTTC
-,TRBJ2-7,-,16,TRBV24-1,CATSDPGQRGSYEQYF,TGTGCCACCAGTGATCCGGGACAAAGGGGCTCCTACGAGCAGTACTTC
-,TRBJ2-3,-,14,TRBV9,CASSVAGATDTQYF,TGTGCCAGCAGCGTAGCCGGGGCCACAGATACGCAGTATTTT
-,TRBJ1-1,-,15,TRBV12-3/TRBV12-4,CASSSETRKNTEAFF,TGTGCCAGCAGTTCCGAAACTCGGAAGAACACTGAAGCTTTCTTT